This T cell receptor beta chain was identified during a study of metastatic and nonmetastatic thyroid tumors. Study summary: Both malignant and benign thyroid patients supplied peripheral blood and tumor or nodule tissue samples, across which the repertoires of these patients were then compared. The study, taken as a whole, reports: Benign nodules reportedly had significantly lower TCR beta diversity than malignant thyroid tumors in blood and tumor.

Germline values: CDR1 SNHLY, CDR2 FYNNEI. This CDR3 comprises 15 residues. J was trimmed by 7 bases and V by 4 bases; bases with no gene match: 5. As for this clone: Its antigen is still unknown.

In the study's own analysis: For papillary thyroid cancer, a distant-metastasis classifier was constructed from CDR3 differences observed across clinicopathological groups. TCRdb re-called clones from the PCR reads using MiXCR. TCRdb's processing, not the study's, gives the V and J calls here. The sample records some 16,000 clones, 20% to 30% being singletons. Among the patients, none had received any treatment before thyroid surgery. Sequenced: tumor tissue. The rearrangement uses TRBV2 and TRBJ2-1, with 12 nucleotides matching TRBD2. This clonotype was sampled from a male donor with papillary thyroid cancer or a benign thyroid nodule (not recorded which). Some clones in this sample may be carry-over from other donors' samples. The CDR3 loop is CASSVASGGANEQFF. Written as DNA, the CDR3 is TGTGCCAGCAGTGTCGCTAGCGGGGGGGCAAATGAGCAGTTCTTC.